The 32 T cell receptor beta chains presented below share a single source sample, sequenced in a study of tumor-infiltrating lymphocytes in primary liver carcinoma (dated by TCRdb to the late 2010s). The sample was run on an Illumina HiSeq 2500. TCRbeta-specific cDNA was reverse-transcribed from approximately 0.5 ug total RNA using a constant-region primer and ProtoScript II reverse transcriptase. TCRbeta libraries were built with three nested multiplex PCR rounds, a slightly modified ARM-PCR procedure. The first two PCR rounds used multiplex TRBV1-TRBV30 forward primers with a Cbeta reverse primer, each for roughly 11 cycles. Clones were called with MiXCR by TCRdb after fastp trimmed the public reads at Q25, and only in-frame beta chains were retained. Duplicate CDR3 protein sequences are folded into a single record with the most common DNA and genes. The sample table holds 150,000 to 200,000 distinct CDR3 sequences, of which 85% were seen once. Jointly, the top ten make up 18% of the sample.

Total RNA and DNA were co-extracted without cell sorting from about 19-30 mg of bulk tissue using the AllPrep DNA/RNA mini kit. Sequencing was performed on tumor tissue from primary liver carcinoma. The receptors come from a man between 40 and 49 years old with primary liver carcinoma and hepatitis B virus infection.

With regard to this clonotype: A read error may be the cause here, since a much bigger clone is one base away. The chain employs TRBV28 and TRBJ2-7; 9 positions match TRBD2. CDR3 length: 15 residues. Germline V CDR1 and CDR2: MDHEN, SYDVKM. The CDR3 DNA is TGTACCAGCAGCCCTTCAAGCGGGAGGCGGGACGAGCAGTACTTC. Its protein product is CTSSPSSGRRDEQYF.

About this clonotype itself: A read error may produce the germline difference seen at one junction end. This chain joins TRBV6-6 and TRBJ2-5; D is possibly TRBD2 (5 bases). The CDR3 extends over 13 amino acids. Germline V gene lookup returns CDR1 MNHNY and CDR2 SVGAGI (reference sequence). CDR3: CASSYRDHETQCF. CDR3 DNA: TGTGCCAGCAGTTACCGGGATCATGAGACCCAGTGCTTC.

Concerning this clonotype itself: This CDR3 fails to terminate in the conserved phenylalanine or tryptophan, so it likely reflects a read error. This sequence joins TRBV6-6 and TRBJ2-7; TRBD2 matches 9 bases. The germline CDR1 and CDR2 sequences are MNHNY and SVGAGI (reference sequence). The CDR3 covers 15 residues. Unmatched junction bases numbered 12, after V lost 8 bases and J lost 4 bases. Here the CDR3 reads CASSNRAGGSYEQYI. DNA of the CDR3: TGTGCCAGCTCCAATCGGGCGGGAGGGAGTTACGAGCAGTACATC.

The chain joins TRBV5-6 to TRBJ2-1, with 7 bases aligning to TRBD1. V lost 5 bases, J lost 4 bases, and 15 bases stayed unmatched. The CDR3 sequence is 17 residues long. CDR1 is SGHDT and CDR2 is YYEEEE in the germline V gene. The CDR3 reads CASSSNLQGRAYNEQFF. The CDR3 DNA follows: TGTGCCAGCAGTTCGAACCTACAGGGGCGGGCGTACAATGAGCAGTTCTTC. The variable domain in full, with the rest retrieved from reference TRBV5-6 and TRBJ2-1, is DAGVTQSPTHLIKTRGQQVTLRCSPKSGHDTVSWYQQALGQGPQFIFQYYEEEERQRGNFPDRFSGHQFPNYSSELNVNALLLGDSALYLCASSSNLQGRAYNEQFFGPGTRLTVL.

As for this clonotype: One end of the junction fails to match germline, which may point to a read error. The chain employs TRBV11-2 and TRBJ1-5; TRBD1 is a possible D gene (6 bases). Looked up from germline, CDR1 is SGHAT and CDR2 is FQNNGV. The CDR3 loop spans 17 amino acids. The CDR3 DNA sequence: TGTGCCAGCATCTTAGTAGGGGTAACAGGGAGCAATCAACTCCAGCATTTT. It translates to CASILVGVTGSNQLQHF. Using reference TRBV11-2 and TRBJ1-5 for the parts outside the CDR3, the full variable domain is EAGVAQSPRYKIIEKRQSVAFWCNPISGHATLYWYQQILGQGPKLLIQFQNNGVVDDSQLPKDRFSAERLKGVDSTLKIQPAKLEDSAVYLCASILVGVTGSNQLQHFGDGTRLSIL.

Concerning this clonotype itself: The junction departs from the called germline gene at one end, perhaps through a read error. The chain combines TRBV29-1 with TRBJ2-5; 8 positions match TRBD2. Matching the DNA end better, TRBJ2-1 makes the J call doubtful. The CDR3 totals 15 residues. CDR1 is SQVTM, CDR2 ANQGSEA, per germline. The CDR3 DNA sequence: TGCAACGTTCGGACTAGCAGGAGTTGGGCAGAGACCCAGTTCTTC. As protein: CNVRTSRSWAETQFF.

The chain recombines TRBV10-3 with TRBJ2-7; D gene ambiguous. The length of the CDR3 is 13 residues. With 4 bases removed from V and 10 bases from J, the gap between germline ends came to 17 bases. Germline V gives CDR1 ENHRY, CDR2 SYGVKD. CDR3 in amino acids: CAISGPRKHGQYF. The CDR3 DNA is TGTGCCATCAGTGGGCCGAGGAAGCACGGCCAGTACTTC.

In the case of this clonotype: Mismatch with germline at one junction end may stem from a read error. The chain uses TRBV6-5 and TRBJ2-3; 9 nucleotides line up with TRBD2. Germline values: CDR1 MNHEY, CDR2 SVGAGI. The CDR3 runs 17 residues. The CDR3 region has the DNA TGTGCGAGCAGTTCAGTCCCCCTAAGCGGGGGGACAGATGCGCAATATTTT. Its protein is CASSSVPLSGGTDAQYF.

A word on this clonotype: At one boundary the junction diverges from the germline segment, which might be a read error. The CDR3: CASSLEENTEDFF. Written as DNA, the CDR3 is TGTGCCAGCAGCTTAGAGGAGAACACTGAAGATTTCTTT. The gene calls are TRBV7-6 and TRBJ1-1; D ambiguous. The CDR3 runs to 13 residues. Germline-derived CDR1 and CDR2 are SGHVS and FNYEAQ. Filled out from reference TRBV7-6 and TRBJ1-1, the complete variable domain reads GAGVSQSPRYKVTKRGQDVALRCDPISGHVSLYWYRQALGQGPEFLTYFNYEAQQDKSGLPNDRFSAERPEGSISTLTIQRTEQRDSAMYRCASSLEENTEDFFGQGTRLTVV.

The chain is built from TRBV5-4 and TRBJ1-6; 9 bases map to TRBD1. Germline trimming cut 6 bases from V and 14 bases from J; bases unmatched to any gene: 6. CDR1 is SGHNT, CDR2 YYREEE, per germline (reference sequence). There are 12 residues in the CDR3. The CDR3: CASTGQGSALHF. CDR3 coding DNA: TGTGCCAGCACAGGACAGGGGTCAGCCCTCCACTTT. The variable domain in full, completed from reference TRBV5-4 and TRBJ1-6, reads ETGVTQSPTHLIKTRGQQVTLRCSSQSGHNTVSWYQQALGQGPQFIFQYYREEENGRGNFPPRFSGLQFPNYSSELNVNALELDDSALYLCASTGQGSALHFGNGTRLTVT.

A note on this clonotype: One end of the junction varies from germline; a read error may be responsible. V is TRBV29-1 and J is TRBJ2-7; D may correspond to TRBD1 or TRBD2 (5 bases each). The germline CDR1 and CDR2 sequences are SQVTM and ANQGSEA. The CDR3 consists of 16 residues. DNA of the CDR3: TGCAGCGTCATGACATCTGGGACCGGCATTCCCTACAAGCAGTACTTC. Protein: CSVMTSGTGIPYKQYF.

This clonotype was seen repeatedly, ten times or more. The rearrangement links TRBV28 to TRBJ2-7; unclear D gene. CDR1 is MDHEN and CDR2 is SYDVKM in the germline V gene. Trimming cost V 2 bases and J 1 base, with 9 bases left between them. This CDR3 contains 14 residues. The CDR3 here is CASSLTMSSYEQYF. The CDR3 DNA sequence: TGTGCCAGCAGTTTAACTATGTCATCCTACGAGCAGTACTTC.

As for this clonotype: A read error may account for a junction end that differs from germline. This sequence joins TRBV6-6 and TRBJ1-1, with D perhaps matching TRBD1 (6 bases). There are 13 residues in the CDR3. Per the germline V gene, CDR1 is MNHNY and CDR2 is SVGAGI (reference sequence). The CDR3 is CASSRGGTTEVSF. The CDR3 nucleotides are TGTGCCAGCAGCAGAGGGGGGACTACTGAAGTTTCTTTT.

Details on this clonotype: A single base separates this from a much larger clone, so it may be a read error. The chain combines TRBV29-1 with TRBJ2-1, with D maybe TRBD2 (7 bases). CDR3 size: 16 residues. Germline V CDR1 and CDR2: SQVTM, ANQGSEA. V was shortened by 6 bases and J by 6 bases, with 24 bases between the two germline ends. CDR3 protein: CSVGGGRGGASNEQFF. CDR3 DNA: TGCAGCGTGGGGGGCGGGAGAGGCGGGGCCTCCAATGAGCAGTTCTTC.

The chain combines TRBV6-6 with TRBJ1-6, with D possibly being TRBD1 (5 bases). Trimming pared 11 bases from V and 9 bases from J, leaving 17 bases between. CDR3 length: 13 residues. The V gene's germline CDR1 is MNHNY and CDR2 SVGAGI (reference sequence). CDR3 nucleotides: TGTGCCGGTAGTTCATCAGGGATTTCACCCCTCCACTTT. This codes for CAGSSSGISPLHF.

As regards this clonotype: Given the absence of the conserved phenylalanine or tryptophan at the CDR3 end, a read error is likely. The rearrangement joins TRBV6-2 or TRBV6-3 to TRBJ2-1; 7 bases are a match to TRBD1. Germline lookup yields CDR1 MNHEY and CDR2 SVGEGT. The CDR3 is 16 residues long. CDR3: CVSSYPDRSSYNKQFL. CDR3 in DNA: TGTGTCAGCAGTTACCCGGACAGGAGTTCCTACAATAAGCAGTTCCTC.

Turning to this clonotype: Mismatch with germline at one junction end may stem from a read error. The V gene is TRBV6-2 or TRBV6-3, the J gene TRBJ2-2; TRBD2 matches at 7 bases. CDR1 is MNHEY and CDR2 is SVGEGT in the germline V gene. The CDR3 totals 13 residues. The CDR3 DNA reads as TGTGCCAGCAGCTGGACTAGAACCTGGGAGCTGATTTTT. Amino acids: CASSWTRTWELIF.

Worth noting for this clonotype: It is unclear where the CDR3 begins or ends on the DNA, so no DNA is shown, and the CDR3 is as TCRdb lists it. This rearrangement joins TRBV5-4 to TRBJ2-5. The CDR3 is made up of 12 amino acids, end residues included. Per germline, CDR1 SGHNT and CDR2 YYREEE (reference sequence). CDR3 protein: CANSLDKAVKYF.

About this clonotype itself: A junction end diverges from the germline sequence, so it may reflect a read error. This rearrangement joins TRBV5-5 to TRBJ2-2, with D perhaps matching TRBD2 (5 bases). The germline CDR1 and CDR2 sequences are SGHKS and YYEKEE (reference sequence). The CDR3 loop spans 16 amino acids. The CDR3 DNA reads as TGTGCCAGCAGCTGGCGTGGGAGCGGACGGTCCGGGGAGTTGTTTTTT. Translated, it gives CASSWRGSGRSGELFF. Complete variable domain (other parts from reference TRBV5-5 and TRBJ2-2): DAGVTQSPTHLIKTRGQQVTLRCSPISGHKSVSWYQQVLGQGPQFIFQYYEKEERGRGNFPDRFSARQFPNYSSELNVNALLLGDSALYLCASSWRGSGRSGELFFGEGSRLTVL.

As concerns this clonotype: The germline gene is not matched at one end of the junction; a read error may be the cause. This chain links TRBV20-1 with TRBJ2-3, with unresolved D. Germline CDR1 DFQATT, CDR2 SNEGSKA (reference sequence). The CDR3 sequence is 15 residues long. The CDR3 nucleotides read TGCATTGCTAGACCGTCAAGCGTTTACACAGATACGCAGTATTTT. Translated, it gives CIARPSSVYTDTQYF.

In the case of this clonotype: A junction boundary mismatches the germline segment, possibly from a read error. The rearrangement joins TRBV6-2 or TRBV6-3 to TRBJ2-7; D not certain. The CDR3 spans 13 residues. CDR1 MNHEY and CDR2 SVGEGT come from the germline V gene. The CDR3: CASSPEWVYKQYF. As DNA, the CDR3 is TGTGCCAGCAGCCCCGAGTGGGTCTACAAGCAGTACTTC.

About this clonotype itself: This likely comes from a read error, as the CDR3 has no conserved phenylalanine or tryptophan at its end. This sequence joins TRBV12-3 or TRBV12-4 and TRBJ2-5; D perhaps matches TRBD1 (6 bases). The CDR3 is 16 amino acids. CDR3 nucleotides: TGTGCCAGCAGTGTTAATCAGGGGACCTGGAAAGATACCCAGTACTGC. It yields the protein CASSVNQGTWKDTQYC.

This chain joins TRBV4-3 and TRBJ1-6; TRBD1 matches at 10 bases. The CDR3 totals 16 residues. Trimming removed 10 bases from V and 18 bases from J; junction bases left unmatched: 24. Per the germline V gene, CDR1 is LGHNA and CDR2 is YSLEER. The CDR3: CAIISWDRGRNSSPHF. The CDR3 nucleotides read TGCGCCATCATCTCCTGGGACAGGGGAAGGAATTCATCCCCCCACTTT.

In regard to this clonotype: An end of the junction differs from the germline gene, which may be a read error. The genes are TRBV14 and TRBJ2-2, with 7 nucleotides matching TRBD2. The CDR3 is 11 residues long. Germline assignment: CDR1 SGHDN and CDR2 FVKESK. CDR3 region: CPNSQVRELFF. The CDR3 DNA reads as TGTCCCAACAGCCAAGTGCGGGAGTTGTTTTTT. The full variable domain, its missing parts supplied by reference TRBV14 and TRBJ2-2, is EAGVTQFPSHSVIEKGQTVTLRCDPISGHDNLYWYRRVMGKEIKFLLHFVKESKQDESGMPNNRFLAERTGGTYSTLKVQPAELEDSGVYFCPNSQVRELFFGEGSRLTVL.

A note on this clonotype: No conserved phenylalanine or tryptophan ends this CDR3, so it is likely a read error. V gene TRBV5-4 combines with J gene TRBJ2-1, with unresolved D. V lost 3 bases to trimming and J lost 4 bases, with 17 bases between them. This CDR3 comprises 16 residues. From germline, CDR1 is SGHNT and CDR2 YYREEE (reference sequence). The CDR3 nucleotides read TGTGCCAGCAGCTCGTCAACCAGCCCTAGGTACAATGAGCAGTTCTTA. Protein product: CASSSSTSPRYNEQFL.

Turning to this clonotype: One end of the junction fails to match germline, which may point to a read error. The genes are TRBV19 and TRBJ1-2, with unresolved D. The CDR3 has 13 amino acids. Germline CDR1 reads LNHDA; CDR2 reads SQIVND (reference sequence). The CDR3 bases are TGTGCCGGTAGTGAGGTTCCGTACTATGACTACACCTTC. This encodes CAGSEVPYYDYTF.

About this clonotype itself: One junction end disagrees with the germline gene, perhaps due to a read error. The genes are TRBV6-5 and TRBJ2-1; tentative D call: TRBD2 (6 bases). Germline CDR1 and CDR2: MNHEY and SVGAGI. The CDR3 runs to 14 residues. The CDR3 is CASSYQTSINEQFF. As DNA, the CDR3 is TGTGCCAGTAGTTACCAGACTAGTATTAATGAGCAGTTCTTC.

As regards this clonotype: This may arise from a read error, as a much more abundant clone is one base away. This sequence joins TRBV28 and TRBJ1-6, with D unclear. This CDR3 has 16 residues. Germline V gene sequence: CDR1 MDHEN, CDR2 SYDVKM. DNA for the CDR3: TGTGCCAGCAGACAATTTAAGAGCTCCTATAATTCACACCTCCACTTT. It encodes CASRQFKSSYNSHLHF.

The chain joins TRBV6-2 or TRBV6-3 to TRBJ2-1; 9 positions match TRBD2. CDR3 length: 15 residues. The germline CDR1 and CDR2 sequences are MNHEY and SVGEGT. Trimming removed 6 bases from V and 10 bases from J; junction bases left unmatched: 13. The chain's CDR3 is CASSSGLALFKEQFF. Written as DNA, the CDR3 is TGTGCCAGCAGCTCCGGACTAGCGCTATTCAAAGAGCAGTTCTTC.

Worth noting for this clonotype: A read error may account for a junction end that differs from germline. The V call is TRBV5-5, the J call TRBJ2-3; 10 bases fit TRBD2. The CDR3 loop spans 16 amino acids. Germline V gene lookup returns CDR1 SGHKS and CDR2 YYEKEE (reference sequence). CDR3 in amino acids: CASRTLSGRGTDMQYF. CDR3 nucleotide sequence: TGCGCCAGCAGGACCCTAAGCGGGAGGGGAACAGATATGCAGTATTTT.

On this clonotype itself: One end of the junction is discordant with germline, which a read error may explain. The chain links TRBV11-2 to TRBJ2-5, with D possibly being TRBD2 (5 bases). The germline gives CDR1 SGHAT, CDR2 FQNNGV. CDR3 length equals 15 residues. CDR3 amino acids: CAKSRWTDPAKTQYF. In DNA, the CDR3 is TGTGCCAAAAGTCGTTGGACTGATCCCGCGAAGACTCAGTACTTC.

Concerning this clonotype itself: One base away lies a much larger clone, so this may be a sequencing read error. CDR3 sequence reads: CANSSPGDQYF. The CDR3 DNA reads as TGCGCCAACAGCTCACCAGGGGACCAGTACTTC. The chain uses TRBV5-1 and TRBJ2-5; D may be TRBD1 (6 bases). The length of the CDR3 is 11 residues. CDR1 and CDR2 from the germline V gene are SGHRS and YFSETQ.